Sequencing of this T cell receptor (beta chain) was carried out in a study of early T cells in non-severe SARS-CoV-2 infection. Whole-study context: Unsorted whole blood bulk RNA was sequenced, with unpaired chains. Study results and caveats: Private and CD4 specificities were missed by VDJdb matching, skewed to anti-spike CD8.

cDNA molecules, individually, were tagged with unique molecular identifiers. TCRdb recomputed calls from the 5' RACE reads with MiXCR, one row per CDR3 protein. This table holds 55,000 to 80,000 distinct CDR3 sequences, roughly 12% found once. Germline V gene data show CDR1 as MNHNY and CDR2 as SVGAGI (reference sequence). There are 16 residues in the CDR3. With V trimmed by 5 bases and J by 2 bases, 10 bases remained unmatched. This clonotype was seen more than once but under ten times. The antigen remains unidentified. The sequencing here drew on whole blood, taken at baseline. The TCR originated in an adult who was a healthcare worker with PCR-confirmed SARS-CoV-2 infection or an uninfected control (not recorded which). The chain joins TRBV6-6 to TRBJ1-1; TRBD1 matches 8 bases. CDR3 sequence reads: CASSVTTGAPNTEAFF. The CDR3 nucleotides are TGTGCCAGCAGTGTAACGACAGGGGCTCCAAACACTGAAGCTTTCTTT.